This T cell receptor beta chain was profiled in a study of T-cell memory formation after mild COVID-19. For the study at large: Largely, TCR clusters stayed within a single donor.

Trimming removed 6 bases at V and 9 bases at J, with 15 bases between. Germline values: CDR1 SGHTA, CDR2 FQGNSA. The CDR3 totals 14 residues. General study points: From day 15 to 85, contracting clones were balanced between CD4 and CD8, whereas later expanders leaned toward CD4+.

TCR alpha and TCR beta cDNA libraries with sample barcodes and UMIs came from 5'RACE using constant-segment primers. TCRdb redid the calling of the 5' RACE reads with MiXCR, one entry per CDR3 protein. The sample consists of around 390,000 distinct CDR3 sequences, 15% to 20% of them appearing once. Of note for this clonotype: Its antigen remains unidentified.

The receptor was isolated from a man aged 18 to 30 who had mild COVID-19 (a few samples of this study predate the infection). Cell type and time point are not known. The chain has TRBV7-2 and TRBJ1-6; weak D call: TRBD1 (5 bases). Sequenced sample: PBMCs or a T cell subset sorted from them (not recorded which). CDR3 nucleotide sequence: TGTGCCAGCAGAAAAGAGCAGGGACGTTCACCCCTCCACTTT. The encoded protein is CASRKEQGRSPLHF.